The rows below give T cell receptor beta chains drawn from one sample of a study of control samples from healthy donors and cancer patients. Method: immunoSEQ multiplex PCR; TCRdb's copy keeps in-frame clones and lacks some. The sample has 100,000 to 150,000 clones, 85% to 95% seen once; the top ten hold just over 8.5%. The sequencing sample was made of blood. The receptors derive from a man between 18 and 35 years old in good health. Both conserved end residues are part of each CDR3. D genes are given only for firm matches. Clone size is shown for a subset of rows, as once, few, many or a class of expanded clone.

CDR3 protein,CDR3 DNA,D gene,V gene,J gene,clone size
CASSLALGGNTIYF,TGTGCCAGCAGCTTAGCGCTGGGTGGAAACACCATATATTTT,NA,TRBV7-9,TRBJ1-3,NA
CASSVGEQGDTQYF,TGTGCCAGCAGCGTAGGGGAGCAGGGGGATACGCAGTATTTT,NA,TRBV11-3,TRBJ2-3,NA
CASSFRMTGEESPLHF,TGTGCCAGCAGCTTCCGCATGACAGGGGAGGAATCACCCCTCCACTTT,TRBD1,TRBV7-8,TRBJ1-6,few
CASSLEDRDTDTQYF,TGTGCCAGCAGCTTGGAGGACAGGGACACAGATACGCAGTATTTT,TRBD1,TRBV5-8,TRBJ2-3,NA
CASSLWGTNYGYTF,TGTGCCAGCAGCTTGTGGGGGACTAACTATGGCTACACCTTC,NA,TRBV5-4,TRBJ1-2,few
CASRGTEAFF,TGTGCCAGCAGGGGGACTGAAGCTTTCTTT,NA,TRBV2,TRBJ1-1,NA
CASSLSRGEQYF,TGTGCCAGCAGCTTGTCAAGGGGTGAGCAGTACTTC,NA,TRBV7-9,TRBJ2-7,NA
CASSWAGRSSGNTIYF,TGTGCCAGCAGCTGGGCGGGGAGAAGCTCTGGAAACACCATATATTTT,NA,TRBV5-6,TRBJ1-3,NA
CASSPGTDFSYNEQFF,TGTGCCAGCAGCCCCGGGACGGATTTCTCCTACAATGAGCAGTTCTTC,NA,TRBV3-1/TRBV3-2,TRBJ2-1,NA
CASSLLPDSRGYTF,TGTGCCAGCAGCTTATTACCCGACAGTAGGGGCTACACCTTC,NA,TRBV11-2,TRBJ1-2,once
CAIRKDTGELFF,TGTGCCATCCGAAAGGACACCGGGGAGCTGTTTTTT,NA,TRBV10-3,TRBJ2-2,NA
CASSSPDRPASYTF,TGTGCCAGCAGCTCCCCCGACAGACCCGCGAGCTACACCTTC,NA,TRBV11-2,TRBJ1-2,NA
CAISDNTGAETQYF,TGTGCCATCAGTGATAACACAGGAGCGGAGACCCAGTACTTC,NA,TRBV10-3,TRBJ2-5,NA
CASSQEPSLMNEQYF,TGTGCCAGCAGCCAAGAACCCAGCCTAATGAACGAGCAGTACTTC,NA,TRBV4-2,TRBJ2-7,NA
CASKAGGVGTEAFF,TGTGCCAGCAAGGCGGGAGGGGTCGGGACTGAAGCTTTCTTT,NA,TRBV6-5,TRBJ1-1,NA
CASSPPGGGGATDTQYF,TGTGCCAGCTCACCCCCCGGGGGCGGGGGAGCTACAGATACGCAGTATTTT,NA,TRBV18,TRBJ2-3,once